This record concerns one T cell receptor (beta chain) sequence. The antigen this receptor binds is unknown. Per-base qualities were not stored, and no clone one base away is much larger. Genomic DNA served as template for TCR beta VDJ combination and CDR3 sequence profiling. An Illumina HiSeq 2000 was used for TCR repertoire sequencing. Per the source publication's procedure: TRBV/TRBJ rearrangement plots, CDR3 size and DJ length profiles, and Simpson's diversity index were used to evaluate the repertoires. The most abundant DNA sequence in the deep sequencing data was defined as the immunodominant clone. CDR3 amino acid sequences were screened for sharing across subjects and compared with published repertoires and the VDJdb database. Using fastp at Q25 and MiXCR, TCRdb reprocessed the public reads and kept productive beta chains. When rows share a CDR3 protein, they turn into one entry using the most common DNA and genes. The V and J calls were not made by the authors but by TCRdb's processing. The sample includes about 130,000 distinct CDR3 sequences, with 48% observed a single time. Around 2.5% of the sample is taken by the ten largest.

The study deep-sequenced TCR repertoires of sorted CD4+ and CD8+ blood T cells from severe aplastic anemia patients and healthy subjects. Ficoll-Paque density gradient centrifugation was used to isolate peripheral blood mononuclear cells. CD4+ and CD8+ T cells were sorted by FACS or magnetic beads before DNA extraction. The data are from a study of CD8+CD57+ T cells in acquired aplastic anemia (dated by TCRdb to 2017 to 2018). Study-wide context: DNA extracted from sorted CD4+ and CD8+ cells had a mean of about 3.2 ug, with a range of about 0.18 to 27.4 ug. For healthy donor samples, the average read count was around 10 million for CD4+ cells and 11 million to 13 million for CD8+ cells. Broad study findings and their caveats: CD8+ Simpson's diversity did not differ significantly between patients and healthy controls (P=0.060). Twenty-nine CD8+ CDR3 sequences were found in both patients and controls but appeared to be highly expressed in patients and within the immunodominant clones of the patients.

Trimming removed 4 bases from V and 7 bases from J, leaving 23 bases between the germline ends. The CDR3, cysteine through phenylalanine, is 16 amino acids long. Only the CDR3 part of the read is kept: 48 bases, read in frame from the first base. The germline V gene specifies SGHAT as CDR1 and FQNNGV as CDR2. This receptor was taken from a human donor in good health, serving as a control. The chain is assembled from TRBV11-2 and TRBJ2-7; the D gene is not confidently resolved. Sample: sorted CD4+, CD8+, or CD8+CD57+ T cells (not recorded which) from PBMCs. The CDR3 protein: CASSSTVDFALGEQYF. The DNA is as follows: TGTGCCAGCAGCTCGACGGTTGACTTCGCCCTTGGGGAGCAGTACTTC.